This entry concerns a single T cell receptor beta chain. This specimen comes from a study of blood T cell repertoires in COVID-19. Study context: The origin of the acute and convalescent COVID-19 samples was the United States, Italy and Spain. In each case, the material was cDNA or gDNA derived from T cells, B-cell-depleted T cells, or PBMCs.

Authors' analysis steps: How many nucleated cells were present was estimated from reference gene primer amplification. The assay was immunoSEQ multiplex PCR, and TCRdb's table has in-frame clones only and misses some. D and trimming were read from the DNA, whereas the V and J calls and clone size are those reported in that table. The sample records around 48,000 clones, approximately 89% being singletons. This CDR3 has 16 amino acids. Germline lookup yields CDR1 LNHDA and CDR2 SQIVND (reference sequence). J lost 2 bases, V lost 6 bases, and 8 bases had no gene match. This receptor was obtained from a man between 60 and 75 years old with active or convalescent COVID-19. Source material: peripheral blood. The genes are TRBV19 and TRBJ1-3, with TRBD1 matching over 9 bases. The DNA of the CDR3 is TGTGCCAGTAGCCCATCCCACAGGGGGCCTGGAAACACCATATATTTT. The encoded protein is CASSPSHRGPGNTIYF.